This T cell receptor (beta chain) was profiled in a study of cytomegalovirus exposure and HLA in healthy donors. Study as a whole: It was reported in a later analysis that the 100 to 150 validation repertoires used the same platform as the 550 to 850 first-cohort repertoires.

This clone was detected once. The protocol was immunoSEQ multiplex PCR, while the TCRdb copy is restricted to in-frame clones and leaves out a portion. The data show about 350,000 clones, with roughly 87% seen just once and approximately 1.1% held by the top ten. V was shortened by 0 bases and J by 8 bases, with 19 bases between the two germline ends. Germline V gene lookup returns CDR1 LGHNA and CDR2 YNFKEQ. This CDR3 is 16 amino acids long. This sequence joins TRBV4-2 and TRBJ1-2; no reliable D call. The sequenced material came from PBMCs. The origin of this receptor is a woman between 25 and 40 years old in good health and CMV-seropositive. The CDR3 DNA reads as TGTGCCAGCAGCCAAGAGGGGTCAGGAGCCTTAACCGGCTACACCTTC. Protein sequence: CASSQEGSGALTGYTF.